This is a list of T cell receptor beta chains from one sample in a study of OX40 agonist ivuxolimab in advanced cancers. Data came from immunoSEQ multiplex PCR; TCRdb stores just in-frame clones and leaves some out. The sample lists tens of thousands of clones; around nine tenths were seen once. This material consisted of CD4+ or CD8+ T cells sorted from blood, taken in a trial of the OX40 agonist ivuxolimab. These receptor sequences come from an adult with an advanced solid tumor such as melanoma, head and neck, liver or kidney cancer. Each CDR3 is given with its conserved first and last residue. D genes are given only for firm matches. Size is omitted from some rows. Given values are once, few, many or a class for expanded clones.

TRBJ2-2	.	TRBV6-5	.	CASSQNTGELFF	TGTGCCAGCAGTCAAAACACCGGGGAGCTGTTTTTT
TRBJ2-7	.	TRBV5-8	.	CASSRQSSYEQYF	TGTGCCAGCAGCCGGCAGAGTTCCTACGAGCAGTACTTC
TRBJ1-5	.	TRBV19	.	CASSSLTGRPQHF	TGTGCCAGTAGTTCTCTCACGGGCCGGCCCCAGCATTTT
TRBJ1-3	.	TRBV27	once	CASSYDGAGGNTIYF	TGTGCCAGCAGTTACGATGGGGCTGGGGGAAACACCATATATTTT
TRBJ2-1	.	TRBV4-2	.	CASSPSVSELHEQFF	TGTGCCAGCAGTCCTAGTGTATCGGAATTACATGAGCAGTTCTTC
TRBJ2-5	.	TRBV13	.	CASSPGTERETQYF	TGTGCCAGCAGCCCCGGGACGGAACGGGAGACCCAGTACTTC
TRBJ2-1	.	TRBV14	.	CASSQAWGVNEQFF	TGTGCCAGCAGCCAGGCCTGGGGGGTCAATGAGCAGTTCTTC
TRBJ2-5	TRBD2	TRBV29-1	.	CSVDLAGGQETQYF	TGCAGCGTTGATCTAGCGGGGGGTCAAGAGACCCAGTACTTC
TRBJ2-5	.	TRBV5-5	.	CASSFRGIRETQYF	TGTGCCAGCAGCTTTAGGGGGATTCGAGAGACCCAGTACTTC
TRBJ2-5	TRBD1	TRBV9	.	CASSVGGGQAPAQYF	TGTGCCAGCAGCGTAGGTGGCGGACAGGCCCCAGCCCAGTACTTC
TRBJ2-7	.	TRBV5-8	.	CASTKEDIPYEQYF	TGTGCCAGCACCAAGGAAGACATCCCCTACGAGCAGTACTTC